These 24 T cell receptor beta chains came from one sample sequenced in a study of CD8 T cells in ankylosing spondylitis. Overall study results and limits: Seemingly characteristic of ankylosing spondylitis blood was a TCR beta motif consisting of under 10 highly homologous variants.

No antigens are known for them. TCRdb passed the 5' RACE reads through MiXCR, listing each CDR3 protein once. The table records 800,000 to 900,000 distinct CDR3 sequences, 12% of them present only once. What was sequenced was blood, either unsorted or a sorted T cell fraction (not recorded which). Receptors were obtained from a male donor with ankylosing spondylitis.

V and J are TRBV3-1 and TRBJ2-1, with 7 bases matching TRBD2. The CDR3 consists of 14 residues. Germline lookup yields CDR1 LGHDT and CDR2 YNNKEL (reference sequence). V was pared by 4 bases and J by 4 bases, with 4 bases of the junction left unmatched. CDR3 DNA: TGTGCCAGCAGCCGAGGGACTATTTACAATGAGCAGTTCTTC. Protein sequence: CASSRGTIYNEQFF.

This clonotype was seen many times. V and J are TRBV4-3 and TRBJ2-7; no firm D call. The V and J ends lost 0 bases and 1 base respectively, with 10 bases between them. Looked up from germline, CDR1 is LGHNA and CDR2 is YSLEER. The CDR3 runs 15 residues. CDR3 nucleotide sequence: TGCGCCAGCAGCCAAGATTACGGCGGATCCTACGAGCAGTACTTC. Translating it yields CASSQDYGGSYEQYF.

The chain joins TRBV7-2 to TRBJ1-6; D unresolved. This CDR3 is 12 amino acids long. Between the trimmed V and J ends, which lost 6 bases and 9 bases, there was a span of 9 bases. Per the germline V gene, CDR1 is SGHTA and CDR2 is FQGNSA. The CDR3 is CASSLIPSPLHF. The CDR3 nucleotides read TGTGCCAGCAGTTTAATACCTTCACCCCTCCACTTT.

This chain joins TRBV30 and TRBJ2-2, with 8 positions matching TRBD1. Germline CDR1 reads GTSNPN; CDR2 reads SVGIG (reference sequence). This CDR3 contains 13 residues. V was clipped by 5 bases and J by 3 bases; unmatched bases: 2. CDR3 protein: CAWDRGHTGELFF. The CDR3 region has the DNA TGTGCCTGGGACAGGGGCCACACCGGGGAGCTGTTTTTT.

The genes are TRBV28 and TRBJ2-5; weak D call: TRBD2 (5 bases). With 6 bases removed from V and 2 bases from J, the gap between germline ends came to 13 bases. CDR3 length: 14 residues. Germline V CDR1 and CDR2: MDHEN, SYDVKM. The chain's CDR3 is CASSPLGPQETQYF. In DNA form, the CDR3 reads TGTGCCAGCAGCCCACTAGGTCCTCAAGAGACCCAGTACTTC.

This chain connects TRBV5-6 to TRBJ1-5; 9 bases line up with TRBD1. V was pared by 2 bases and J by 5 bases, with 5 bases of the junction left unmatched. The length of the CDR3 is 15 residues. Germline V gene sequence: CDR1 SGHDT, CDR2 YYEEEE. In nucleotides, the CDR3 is TGTGCCAGCAGCTTCTGGGACAGGGCCCATCAGCCCCAGCATTTT. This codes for CASSFWDRAHQPQHF.

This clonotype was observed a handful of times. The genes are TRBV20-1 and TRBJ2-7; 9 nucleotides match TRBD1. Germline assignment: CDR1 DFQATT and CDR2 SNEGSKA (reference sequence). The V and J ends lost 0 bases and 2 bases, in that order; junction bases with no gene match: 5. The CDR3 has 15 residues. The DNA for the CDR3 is TGCAGTGCTAGAGATCGGAGGACAGGGGCCTACGAGCAGTACTTC. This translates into CSARDRRTGAYEQYF.

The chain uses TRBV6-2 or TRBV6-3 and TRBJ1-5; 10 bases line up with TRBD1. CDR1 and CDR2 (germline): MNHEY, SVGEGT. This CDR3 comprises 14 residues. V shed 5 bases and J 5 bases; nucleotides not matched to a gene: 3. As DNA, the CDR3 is TGTGCCAGCAGTGGGGACAGGGGAGATCAGCCCCAGCATTTT. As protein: CASSGDRGDQPQHF.

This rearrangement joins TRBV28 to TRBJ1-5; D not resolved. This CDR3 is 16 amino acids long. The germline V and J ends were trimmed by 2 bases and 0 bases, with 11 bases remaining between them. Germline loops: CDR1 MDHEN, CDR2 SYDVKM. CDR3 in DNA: TGTGCCAGCAGTTTAGGGAACGTGAATAGCAATCAGCCCCAGCATTTT. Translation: CASSLGNVNSNQPQHF.

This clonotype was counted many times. The CDR3 region has the DNA TGTGCCAGCAGTGACCGGGGTGGCGAGCAGTACTTC. This sequence encodes CASSDRGGEQYF. The chain is built from TRBV2 and TRBJ2-7, with D tentatively TRBD2 (5 bases). CDR1 SNHLY and CDR2 FYNNEI come from the germline V gene. Trimming took off 3 bases at V and 6 bases at J, with 9 bases between the two ends. The CDR3 contains 12 residues.

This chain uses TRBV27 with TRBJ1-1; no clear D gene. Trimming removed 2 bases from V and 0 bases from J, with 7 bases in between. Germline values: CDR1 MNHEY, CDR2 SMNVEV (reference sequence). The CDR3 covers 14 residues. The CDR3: CASSLRRMNTEAFF. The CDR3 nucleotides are TGTGCCAGCAGTTTAAGACGGATGAACACTGAAGCTTTCTTT.

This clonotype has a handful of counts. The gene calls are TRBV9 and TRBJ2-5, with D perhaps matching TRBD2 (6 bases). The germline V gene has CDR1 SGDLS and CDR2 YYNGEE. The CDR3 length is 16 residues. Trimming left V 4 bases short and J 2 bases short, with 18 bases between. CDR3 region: CASSPGVAAPQETQYF. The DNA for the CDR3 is TGTGCCAGCAGCCCAGGAGTAGCGGCACCACAAGAGACCCAGTACTTC.

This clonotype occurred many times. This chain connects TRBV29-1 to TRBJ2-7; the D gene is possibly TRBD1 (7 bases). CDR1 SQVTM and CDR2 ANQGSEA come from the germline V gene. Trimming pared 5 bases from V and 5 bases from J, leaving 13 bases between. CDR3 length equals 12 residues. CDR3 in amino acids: CSVWQGGHEQYF. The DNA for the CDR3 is TGCAGCGTTTGGCAGGGGGGCCACGAGCAGTACTTC.

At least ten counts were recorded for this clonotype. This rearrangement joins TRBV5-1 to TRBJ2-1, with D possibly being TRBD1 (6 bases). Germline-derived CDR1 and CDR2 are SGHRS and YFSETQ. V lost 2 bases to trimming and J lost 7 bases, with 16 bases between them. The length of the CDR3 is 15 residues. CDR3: CASSLIQGGGNEQFF. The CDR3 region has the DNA TGCGCCAGCAGCTTAATACAGGGTGGGGGAAATGAGCAGTTCTTC.

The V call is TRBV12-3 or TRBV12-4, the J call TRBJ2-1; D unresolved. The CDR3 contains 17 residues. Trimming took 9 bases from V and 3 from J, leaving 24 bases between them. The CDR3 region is CASRASPGGSLYNEQFF. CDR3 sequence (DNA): TGTGCCAGTCGCGCCTCCCCGGGCGGAAGTCTCTACAATGAGCAGTTCTTC.

Written as DNA, the CDR3 is TGCAGTGCTAGCCTTACTAGCGACCCCTACGAGCAGTACTTC. Translating gives CSASLTSDPYEQYF. The rearrangement links TRBV20-1 to TRBJ2-7; 7 nucleotides line up with TRBD2. The germline CDR1 and CDR2 sequences are DFQATT and SNEGSKA (reference sequence). The V segment lost 3 bases and the J segment 2 bases; nucleotides outside the gene matches: 7. The CDR3 length is 14 residues.

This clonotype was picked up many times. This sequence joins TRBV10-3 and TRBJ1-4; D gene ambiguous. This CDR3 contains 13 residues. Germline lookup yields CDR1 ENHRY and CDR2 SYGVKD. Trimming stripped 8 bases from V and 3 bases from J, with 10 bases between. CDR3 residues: CAIRFGANEKLFF. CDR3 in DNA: TGTGCCATCCGGTTCGGGGCTAATGAAAAACTGTTTTTT.

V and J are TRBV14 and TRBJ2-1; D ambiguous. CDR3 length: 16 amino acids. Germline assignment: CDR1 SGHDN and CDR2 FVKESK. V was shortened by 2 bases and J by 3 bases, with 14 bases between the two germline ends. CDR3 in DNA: TGTGCCAGCAGCCAACGTGTGTCGGCCCTCTACAATGAGCAGTTCTTC. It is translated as CASSQRVSALYNEQFF. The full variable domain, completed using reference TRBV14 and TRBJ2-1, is EAGVTQFPSHSVIEKGQTVTLRCDPISGHDNLYWYRRVMGKEIKFLLHFVKESKQDESGMPNNRFLAERTGGTYSTLKVQPAELEDSGVYFCASSQRVSALYNEQFFGPGTRLTVL.

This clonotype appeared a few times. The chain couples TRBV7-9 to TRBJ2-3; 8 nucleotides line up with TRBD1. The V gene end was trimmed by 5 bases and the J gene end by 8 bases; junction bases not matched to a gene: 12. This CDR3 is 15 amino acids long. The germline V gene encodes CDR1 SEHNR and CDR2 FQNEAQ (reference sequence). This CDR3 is CASSPWTGTDGTQYF. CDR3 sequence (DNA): TGTGCCAGCAGCCCCTGGACAGGGACAGATGGTACGCAGTATTTT.

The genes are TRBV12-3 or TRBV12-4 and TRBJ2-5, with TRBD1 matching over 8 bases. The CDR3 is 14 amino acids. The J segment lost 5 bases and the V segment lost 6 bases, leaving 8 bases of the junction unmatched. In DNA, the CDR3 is TGTGCCAGCAGGACGTCAGGGGGCCAGGAGACCCAGTACTTC. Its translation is CASRTSGGQETQYF.

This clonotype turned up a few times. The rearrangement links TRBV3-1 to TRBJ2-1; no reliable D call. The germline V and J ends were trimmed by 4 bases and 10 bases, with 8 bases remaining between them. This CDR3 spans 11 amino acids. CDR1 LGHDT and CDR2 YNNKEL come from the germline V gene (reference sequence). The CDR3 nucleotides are TGTGCCAGCAGCCTTAGAATAGAGCAGTTCTTC. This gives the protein CASSLRIEQFF.

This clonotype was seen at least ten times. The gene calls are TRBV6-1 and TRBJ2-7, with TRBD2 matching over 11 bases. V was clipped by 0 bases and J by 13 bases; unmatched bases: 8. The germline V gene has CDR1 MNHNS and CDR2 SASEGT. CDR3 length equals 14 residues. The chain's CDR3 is CASSEAFRLAGPYF. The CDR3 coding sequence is TGTGCCAGCAGTGAAGCATTTAGACTAGCGGGACCCTACTTC.

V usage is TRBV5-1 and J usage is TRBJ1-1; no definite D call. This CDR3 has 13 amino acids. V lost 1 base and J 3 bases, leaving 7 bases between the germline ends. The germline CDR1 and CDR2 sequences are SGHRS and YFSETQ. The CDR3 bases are TGCGCCAGCAGCTTGAACGGGGACACTGAAGCTTTCTTT. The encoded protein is CASSLNGDTEAFF.

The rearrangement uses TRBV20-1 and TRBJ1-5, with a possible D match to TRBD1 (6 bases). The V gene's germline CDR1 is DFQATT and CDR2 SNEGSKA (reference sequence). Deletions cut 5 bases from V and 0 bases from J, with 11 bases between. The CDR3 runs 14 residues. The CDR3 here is CSAARQDSNQPQHF. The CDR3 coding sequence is TGCAGTGCTGCCCGACAGGATAGCAATCAGCCCCAGCATTTT.